One and the same sample provided the 26 T cell receptor beta chains below, sequenced in a study of blood T cell repertoires in COVID-19 (dated by TCRdb to 2020 to 2021). Library preparation employed the immunoSEQ multiplex PCR assay. TCRdb took this table from immuneACCESS and kept in-frame rearrangements with V and J called. Such tables lack part of the clones; where checked against another copy, unresolved V genes explain under half of the gap, and the rest is unexplained. This sample lists about 84,000 clones; approximately 86% were detected once. 25% to 35% of the sample is taken by the ten largest. The sequenced sample was peripheral blood. All receptors derive from a woman older than 75 with acute or convalescent COVID-19.

The chain has TRBV5-6 and TRBJ2-7, with 7 bases lining up with TRBD2. V shed 4 bases and J 4 bases; nucleotides not matched to a gene: 2. The length of the CDR3 is 12 residues. Germline V lookup: CDR1 SGHDT, CDR2 YYEEEE. CDR3 DNA: TGTGCCAGCAGCGAGGGACTATACGAGCAGTACTTC. Amino acids: CASSEGLYEQYF.

The genes are TRBV3-1 (or the pseudogene TRBV3-2) and TRBJ2-7; 9 bases fit TRBD2. In germline, CDR1 is LGHDT, CDR2 YNNKEL (reference sequence). J was trimmed by 6 bases and V by 4 bases; bases with no gene match: 10. The CDR3 sequence is 15 residues long. Here the CDR3 reads CASSLTQAGGGEQYF. DNA for the CDR3: TGTGCCAGCAGCCTGACGCAAGCGGGAGGAGGCGAGCAGTACTTC.

The V and J genes are TRBV2 and TRBJ2-5; the match to TRBD2 covers 9 bases. The germline CDR1 and CDR2 sequences are SNHLY and FYNNEI. After removal of 7 bases from V and 1 base from J, the junction contained 4 bases not matched to a gene. CDR3 length: 14 residues. CDR3 residues: CASTPAGGQETQYF. In DNA form, the CDR3 reads TGTGCCAGCACGCCAGCGGGAGGCCAAGAGACCCAGTACTTC.

The V gene is TRBV10-2, the J gene TRBJ2-7, with D tentatively TRBD2 (6 bases). CDR1 is WSHSY and CDR2 is SAAADI in the germline V gene. V was pared by 0 bases and J by 4 bases, with 10 bases between. The CDR3 has 14 residues. CDR3 nucleotides: TGCGCCAGCAGTGAGTCGAGGGCGGGGTACGAGCAGTACTTC. This codes for CASSESRAGYEQYF.

The genes are TRBV6-5 and TRBJ1-2, with TRBD1 identical over 8 bases. Per germline, CDR1 MNHEY and CDR2 SVGAGI. The CDR3 contains 14 residues. V dropped 6 bases and J dropped 3; count of bases not matched to a gene: 6. CDR3 region: CASRQGELDYGYTF. The DNA of the CDR3 is TGTGCCAGCAGACAGGGGGAGTTAGACTATGGCTACACCTTC.

The chain uses TRBV7-8 and TRBJ2-7; D uncertain. Trimming left V 5 bases short and J 7 bases short, with 9 bases between. The CDR3 is 11 amino acids. CDR1 and CDR2 (germline): SGHVS, FQNEAQ. CDR3 nucleotide sequence: TGTGCCAGCAGCCCCTATTTAGAGCAGTACTTC. This codes for CASSPYLEQYF.

This chain joins TRBV7-2 and TRBJ1-1; 9 bases match TRBD1. Germline V gene sequence: CDR1 SGHTA, CDR2 FQGNSA. Losses at the gene ends were 5 bases for V and 5 bases for J; bases not matched to a gene: 9. The CDR3 covers 15 residues. CDR3 sequence: CASSPGTGRGTEAFF. CDR3 nucleotide sequence: TGTGCCAGCAGCCCCGGGACAGGGAGAGGGACTGAAGCTTTCTTT.

CDR3 loop: CSVSVLAGGTDTQYF. DNA for the CDR3: TGCAGCGTGTCGGTCTTGGCGGGAGGGACAGATACGCAGTATTTT. The chain employs TRBV29-1 and TRBJ2-3; TRBD2 matches at 9 bases. Per germline, CDR1 SQVTM and CDR2 ANQGSEA. With V trimmed by 6 bases and J by 3 bases, 10 bases remained unmatched. This CDR3 has 15 amino acids.

The chain combines TRBV18 with TRBJ2-7; 9 bases map to TRBD1. V was pared by 6 bases and J by 6 bases, with 9 bases of the junction left unmatched. The germline V gene encodes CDR1 KGHSH and CDR2 LQKENI. The CDR3 extends over 14 amino acids. The chain's CDR3 is CASSLGQGEVEQYF. The CDR3 DNA reads as TGTGCCAGCTCGTTGGGACAGGGAGAAGTCGAGCAGTACTTC.

The V and J genes are TRBV7-6 and TRBJ2-7, with 7 positions matching TRBD1. The CDR3 contains 18 residues. The junction had 17 bases not matched to a gene; V was cut back by 6 bases and J by 0 bases. Germline CDR1 reads SGHVS; CDR2 reads FNYEAQ. The DNA of the CDR3 is TGTGCCAGCAGAACAGGGGTCCCCGGCGGGCAGATCTCCTACGAGCAGTACTTC. Translation: CASRTGVPGGQISYEQYF.

The rearrangement links TRBV28 to TRBJ2-7; 7 positions match TRBD2. The germline gives CDR1 MDHEN, CDR2 SYDVKM. The CDR3 consists of 15 residues. Trimming took 5 bases from V and 3 from J; bases not matched to a gene: 10. The CDR3 is CASSPPPGGSYEQYF. The CDR3 DNA sequence: TGTGCCAGCAGTCCCCCCCCGGGCGGGAGCTACGAGCAGTACTTC.

The CDR3 loop reads CASSPRTGTNEQFF. Written as DNA, the CDR3 is TGTGCCAGCTCTCCAAGGACAGGGACCAATGAGCAGTTCTTC. This chain uses TRBV18 with TRBJ2-1, with TRBD1 matching 8 bases. The CDR3 is 14 residues long. V shed 6 bases, J shed 6 bases, and the junction held 7 bases outside the gene matches. CDR1 is KGHSH, CDR2 LQKENI, per germline.

The chain carries TRBV7-2 and TRBJ2-2; D is perhaps TRBD2 (5 bases). Trimming cost V 5 bases and J 2 bases, with 15 bases left between them. The CDR3 consists of 16 residues. In germline, CDR1 is SGHTA, CDR2 FQGNSA. The CDR3 loop reads CASSPYRLANTGELFF. CDR3 bases: TGTGCCAGCAGCCCATATAGGCTAGCAAACACCGGGGAGCTGTTTTTT.

Points on this clone: One junction end disagrees with the germline gene, perhaps due to a read error. This chain uses TRBV20-1 with TRBJ2-7; TRBD1 matches at 7 bases. CDR1 and CDR2 (germline): DFQATT, SNEGSKA (reference sequence). This CDR3 region has 11 residues. The chain's CDR3 is CSASRGQFRDF. In nucleotides, the CDR3 is TGCAGTGCTAGCAGGGGACAGTTTCGTGACTTC.

The V and J genes are TRBV10-3 and TRBJ1-3, with D possibly being TRBD1 (5 bases). V dropped 4 bases and J dropped 0 bases, with 13 bases sitting between them. Germline lookup yields CDR1 ENHRY and CDR2 SYGVKD. CDR3 length: 16 residues. In DNA form, the CDR3 reads TGTGCCATCAGTGCAGGGCGGGGTGGCTCTGGAAACACCATATATTTT. Protein sequence: CAISAGRGGSGNTIYF.

The CDR3 sequence is CASSLDRGVETQYF. The CDR3 nucleotides are TGTGCCAGCAGCCTTGACAGGGGTGTTGAGACCCAGTACTTC. The chain recombines TRBV7-2 with TRBJ2-5, with 8 bases that match TRBD1. Germline V lookup: CDR1 SGHTA, CDR2 FQGNSA. The V segment lost 5 bases and the J segment 5 bases; nucleotides outside the gene matches: 7. CDR3 length: 14 amino acids.

The genes are TRBV30 and TRBJ2-1, with TRBD2 matching over 11 bases. The V gene end was trimmed by 5 bases and the J gene end by 4 bases; junction bases not matched to a gene: 10. CDR1 and CDR2 (germline): GTSNPN, SVGIG (reference sequence). CDR3 length equals 16 residues. The CDR3 nucleotides read TGTGCCTGGGTCGCTAAAAGACTAGCGGGGTACAATGAGCAGTTCTTC. As protein: CAWVAKRLAGYNEQFF.

The V gene is TRBV15, the J gene TRBJ2-1; a possible D gene is TRBD2 (5 bases). The CDR3 sequence is 14 residues long. Germline lookup yields CDR1 LNHNV and CDR2 YYDKDF (reference sequence). V gave up 0 bases and J gave up 5 bases, with 8 bases separating them. The CDR3 DNA reads as TGTGCCACCAGCAGAGATAACGGGAACAATGAGCAGTTCTTC. This translates into CATSRDNGNNEQFF. The full variable domain, rest sourced from reference TRBV15 and TRBJ2-1, is DAMVIQNPRYQVTQFGKPVTLSCSQTLNHNVMYWYQQKSSQAPKLLFHYYDKDFNNEADTPDNFQSRRPNTSFCFLDIRSPGLGDTAMYLCATSRDNGNNEQFFGPGTRLTVL.

The V and J genes are TRBV7-9 and TRBJ1-5; D possibly corresponds to TRBD1 (5 bases). V was trimmed by 5 bases and J by 7 bases, leaving 12 bases between them. The CDR3 sequence is 13 residues long. Germline lookup yields CDR1 SEHNR and CDR2 FQNEAQ (reference sequence). The CDR3 nucleotides read TGTGCCAGCAGCACCGACAGTACCCAGCCCCAGCATTTT. This codes for CASSTDSTQPQHF.

The sample holds a few counts of this clone. The gene calls are TRBV18 and TRBJ1-5; 7 bases align to TRBD1. V trimming: 8 bases; J trimming: 2 bases; junction bases outside the gene matches: 6. Germline CDR1 is KGHSH and CDR2 is LQKENI. This CDR3 comprises 14 residues. This chain's CDR3 is CASRDSGGNQPQHF. Written as DNA, the CDR3 is TGTGCCAGCCGGGACAGCGGCGGCAATCAGCCCCAGCATTTT. Using reference TRBV18 and TRBJ1-5 for the parts outside the CDR3, the full variable domain is NAGVMQNPRHLVRRRGQEARLRCSPMKGHSHVYWYRQLPEEGLKFMVYLQKENIIDESGMPKERFSAEFPKEGPSILRIQQVVRGDSAAYFCASRDSGGNQPQHFGDGTRLSIL.

The J gene is TRBJ2-2, the V gene TRBV10-3; possibly TRBD1 for D (5 bases). This CDR3 region has 12 residues. CDR1 and CDR2 (germline): ENHRY, SYGVKD. V dropped 7 bases and J dropped 5 bases, with 8 bases sitting between them. The CDR3 nucleotides read TGTGCCATCACCTCAGGGACCGGGGAGCTGTTTTTT. The encoded protein is CAITSGTGELFF.

V usage is TRBV3-1 (or the pseudogene TRBV3-2) and J usage is TRBJ2-7; D might be TRBD1 (6 bases). Germline values: CDR1 LGHDT, CDR2 YNNKEL (reference sequence). Between the trimmed V and J ends, which lost 3 bases and 5 bases, there was a span of 14 bases. The CDR3 has 14 residues. The CDR3 loop is CASSQRSAGDEQYF. CDR3 sequence (DNA): TGTGCCAGCAGCCAGAGGTCCGCAGGGGACGAGCAGTACTTC.

The chain has TRBV11-3 and TRBJ2-2; 7 bases line up with TRBD1. The CDR3 is 16 residues long. Per germline, CDR1 SGHNT and CDR2 YENEEA. Trimming took 5 bases from V and 6 from J; bases not matched to a gene: 12. CDR3 region: CASSQFTGDAAGELFF. In DNA form, the CDR3 reads TGTGCCAGCAGCCAATTCACAGGGGACGCGGCCGGGGAGCTGTTTTTT.

This chain links TRBV28 with TRBJ2-3; 7 bases agree with TRBD2. This CDR3 spans 15 amino acids. Looked up from germline, CDR1 is MDHEN and CDR2 is SYDVKM. Trimming at V came to 4 bases and at J to 0 bases, leaving 4 bases not matched to a gene. CDR3 loop: CASSSPGGSTDTQYF. For the CDR3, the DNA is TGTGCCAGCAGTTCCCCGGGAGGAAGCACAGATACGCAGTATTTT.

The chain has TRBV7-3 and TRBJ2-7; TRBD1 matches 8 bases. V lost 5 bases and J lost 3; bases outside the gene matches: 12. From germline, CDR1 is SGHTA and CDR2 FQGTGA. The CDR3 sequence is 16 residues long. CDR3 region: CASSTPDRASDYEQYF. DNA of the CDR3: TGTGCCAGCAGCACCCCGGACAGGGCTTCGGACTACGAGCAGTACTTC. Full variable domain (outside the CDR3, taken from reference TRBV7-3 and TRBJ2-7): GAGVSQTPSNKVTEKGKYVELRCDPISGHTALYWYRQSLGQGPEFLIYFQGTGAADDSGLPNDRFFAVRPEGSVSTLKIQRTERGDSAVYLCASSTPDRASDYEQYFGPGTRLTVT.

V is TRBV2 and J is TRBJ2-3, with TRBD1 matching 9 bases. The J segment lost 1 base and the V segment lost 6 bases, leaving 5 bases of the junction unmatched. This CDR3 has 15 residues. The V gene's germline CDR1 is SNHLY and CDR2 FYNNEI. CDR3 bases: TGTGCCAGCAGCCTACAGGGGGCCCGCACAGATACGCAGTATTTT. Translation: CASSLQGARTDTQYF.